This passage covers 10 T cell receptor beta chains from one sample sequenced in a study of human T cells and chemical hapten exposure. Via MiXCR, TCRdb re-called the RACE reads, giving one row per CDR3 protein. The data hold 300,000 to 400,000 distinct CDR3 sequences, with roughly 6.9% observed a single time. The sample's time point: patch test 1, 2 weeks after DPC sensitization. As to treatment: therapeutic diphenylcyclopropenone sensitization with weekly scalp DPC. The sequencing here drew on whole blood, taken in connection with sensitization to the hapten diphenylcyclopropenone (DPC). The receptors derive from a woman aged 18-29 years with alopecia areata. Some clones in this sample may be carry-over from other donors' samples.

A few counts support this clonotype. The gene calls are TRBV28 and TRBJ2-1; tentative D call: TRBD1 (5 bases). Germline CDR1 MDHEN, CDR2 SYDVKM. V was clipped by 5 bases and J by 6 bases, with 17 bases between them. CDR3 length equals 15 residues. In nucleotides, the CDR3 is TGTGCCAGCAGTCGTGCCCAAGGGGCTATCAATGAGCAGTTCTTC. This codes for CASSRAQGAINEQFF.

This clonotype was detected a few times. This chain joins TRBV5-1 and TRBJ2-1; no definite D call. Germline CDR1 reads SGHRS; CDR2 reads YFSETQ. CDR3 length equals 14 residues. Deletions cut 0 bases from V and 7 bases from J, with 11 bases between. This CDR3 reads CASSLGLSGNEQFF. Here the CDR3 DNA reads TGCGCCAGCAGCTTGGGTCTGTCGGGTAATGAGCAGTTCTTC.

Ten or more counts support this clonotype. CDR3 residues: CSSGTGGWNEQFF. The CDR3 DNA reads as TGCAGCTCCGGGACAGGGGGCTGGAATGAGCAGTTCTTC. The chain carries TRBV29-1 and TRBJ2-1; 12 bases fit TRBD1. The V segment lost 8 bases and the J segment 7 bases; nucleotides outside the gene matches: 6. This CDR3 comprises 13 residues. The germline V gene encodes CDR1 SQVTM and CDR2 ANQGSEA.

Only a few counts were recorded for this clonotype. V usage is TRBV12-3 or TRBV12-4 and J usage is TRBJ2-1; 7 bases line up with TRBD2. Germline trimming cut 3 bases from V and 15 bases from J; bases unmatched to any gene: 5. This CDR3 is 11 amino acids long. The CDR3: CASSLRLATFF. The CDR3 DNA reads TGTGCCAGCAGTTTGCGACTAGCCACGTTCTTC.

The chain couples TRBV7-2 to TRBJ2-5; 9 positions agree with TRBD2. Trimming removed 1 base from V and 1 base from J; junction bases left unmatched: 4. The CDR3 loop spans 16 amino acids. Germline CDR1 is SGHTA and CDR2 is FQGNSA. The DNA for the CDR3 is TGTGCCAGCAGCTTAGGGAGCGGGGGGACCCAAGAGACCCAGTACTTC. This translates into CASSLGSGGTQETQYF.

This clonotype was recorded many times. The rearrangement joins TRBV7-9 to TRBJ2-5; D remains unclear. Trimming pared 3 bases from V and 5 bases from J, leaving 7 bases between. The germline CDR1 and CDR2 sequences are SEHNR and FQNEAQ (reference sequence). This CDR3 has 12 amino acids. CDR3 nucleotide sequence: TGTGCCAGCAGCTTGGTCTCGGAGACCCAGTACTTC. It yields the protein CASSLVSETQYF.

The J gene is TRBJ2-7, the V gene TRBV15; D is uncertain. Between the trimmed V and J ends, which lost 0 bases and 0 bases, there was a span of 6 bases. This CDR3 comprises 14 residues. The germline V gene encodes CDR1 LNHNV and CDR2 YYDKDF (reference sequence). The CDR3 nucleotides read TGTGCCACCAGCAGAGATCGCATCTCCTACGAGCAGTACTTC. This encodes CATSRDRISYEQYF.

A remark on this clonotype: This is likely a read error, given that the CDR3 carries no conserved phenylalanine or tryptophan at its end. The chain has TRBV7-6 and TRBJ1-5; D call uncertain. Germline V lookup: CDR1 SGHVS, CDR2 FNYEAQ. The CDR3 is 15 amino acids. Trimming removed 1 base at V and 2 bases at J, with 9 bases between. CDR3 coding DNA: TGTGCCAGCAGCTTAGATGGTCGAGGCAATCAGCCCCAGCATCTT. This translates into CASSLDGRGNQPQHL.

CDR3 protein: CASSLAPASYEQYF. The CDR3 coding sequence is TGCGCCAGCAGCTTGGCCCCAGCCTCCTACGAGCAGTACTTC. The chain has TRBV5-1 and TRBJ2-7; no reliable D call. From germline, CDR1 is SGHRS and CDR2 YFSETQ. With 0 bases removed from V and 0 bases from J, the gap between germline ends came to 7 bases. The CDR3 contains 14 residues.

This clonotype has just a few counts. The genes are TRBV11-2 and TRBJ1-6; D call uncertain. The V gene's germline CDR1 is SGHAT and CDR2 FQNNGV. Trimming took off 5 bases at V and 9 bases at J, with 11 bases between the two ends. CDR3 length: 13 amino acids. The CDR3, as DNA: TGTGCCAGCAGCACAACGGAAGGTTCACCCCTCCACTTT. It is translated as CASSTTEGSPLHF. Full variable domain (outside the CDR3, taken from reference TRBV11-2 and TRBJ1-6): EAGVAQSPRYKIIEKRQSVAFWCNPISGHATLYWYQQILGQGPKLLIQFQNNGVVDDSQLPKDRFSAERLKGVDSTLKIQPAKLEDSAVYLCASSTTEGSPLHFGNGTRLTVT.